The next 27 T cell receptor beta chains were all read from a single sample in a study of blood T cells in healthy people across ages. Using a J-beta primer mix together with a sample-barcoded 5' primer, a second PCR was run for roughly 6 to 12 cycles. In TCRdb, the 5' RACE reads were re-called with MiXCR into one record per CDR3 protein. The table includes approximately 900,000 distinct CDR3 sequences, under 50% detected once. Sequenced material: blood. The source of these receptors is a man aged 25 to 40 in good health.

This clonotype has just a few counts. The genes are TRBV7-2 and TRBJ1-6, with no clear D. Deletions cut 6 bases from V and 1 base from J, with 7 bases between. The germline V gene has CDR1 SGHTA and CDR2 FQGNSA. The CDR3 runs 14 residues. CDR3 DNA: TGTGCCAGCAGTCTAGTATCCTATAATTCACCCCTCCACTTT. Translating it yields CASSLVSYNSPLHF.

This clonotype was counted between two and nine times. The chain couples TRBV3-1 to TRBJ2-5, with TRBD2 matching over 8 bases. CDR1 is LGHDT and CDR2 is YNNKEL in the germline V gene (reference sequence). V lost 1 base and J lost 3; bases outside the gene matches: 4. The CDR3 sequence is 15 residues long. The DNA of the CDR3 is TGTGCCAGCAGCCAAGTAGGACTAGCTGAAGAGACCCAGTACTTC. This codes for CASSQVGLAEETQYF.

The chain uses TRBV4-3 and TRBJ2-6, with D possibly matching TRBD1 (6 bases). CDR1 is LGHNA and CDR2 is YSLEER in the germline V gene. V was pared by 0 bases and J by 0 bases, with 15 bases between. The CDR3 consists of 19 residues. CDR3 DNA: TGCGCCAGCAGCCAAGAGACACTCCGGGACACCTCTGGGGCCAACGTCCTGACTTTC. Its protein is CASSQETLRDTSGANVLTF.

The rearrangement joins TRBV6-6 to TRBJ2-3; D is perhaps TRBD2 (6 bases). CDR1 is MNHNY, CDR2 SVGAGI, per germline (reference sequence). This CDR3 is 15 amino acids long. With 4 bases removed from V and 6 bases from J, the gap between germline ends came to 17 bases. The CDR3 DNA reads TGTGCCAGCAGTTGGGGGACCACGGGGGTGGATACGCAGTATTTT. It encodes CASSWGTTGVDTQYF.

This sequence joins TRBV5-1 and TRBJ2-7, with D hard to call. Trimming removed 0 bases at V and 2 bases at J, with 12 bases between. The CDR3 contains 15 residues. CDR1 is SGHRS and CDR2 is YFSETQ in the germline V gene. The CDR3 loop is CASSLGRSTAYEQYF. The CDR3 DNA is TGCGCCAGCAGCTTGGGCAGGTCTACAGCCTACGAGCAGTACTTC.

The chain has TRBV20-1 and TRBJ1-5; TRBD1 aligns across 8 bases. V gave up 6 bases and J gave up 2 bases; unmatched junction bases: 9. This CDR3 is built from 15 residues. In germline, CDR1 is DFQATT, CDR2 SNEGSKA (reference sequence). CDR3 sequence: CSAKEQGVGNQPQHF. In DNA form, the CDR3 reads TGCAGTGCAAAAGAACAGGGGGTGGGCAATCAGCCCCAGCATTTT.

A few counts support this clonotype. The chain uses TRBV20-1 and TRBJ1-2; D possibly corresponds to TRBD1 (5 bases). The germline CDR1 and CDR2 sequences are DFQATT and SNEGSKA (reference sequence). This CDR3 spans 13 amino acids. The V gene lost 0 bases and the J gene lost 8 bases, with 13 bases spanning the gap. In DNA, the CDR3 is TGCAGTGCTAGAGAGGGCAGGGCGTCGGGCTACACCTTC. This sequence encodes CSAREGRASGYTF.

The chain links TRBV6-1 to TRBJ1-1; D gene ambiguous. From germline, CDR1 is MNHNS and CDR2 SASEGT. Trimming stripped 2 bases from V and 3 bases from J, with 16 bases between. CDR3 size: 16 residues. The CDR3, as DNA: TGTGCCAGCAGTGAATCCGTCTCGGGGTTGTACACTGAAGCTTTCTTT. This gives the protein CASSESVSGLYTEAFF.

This clonotype was seen only once. The chain links TRBV14 to TRBJ2-5, with D uncertain. V gave up 2 bases and J gave up 5 bases, with 12 bases separating them. Germline loops: CDR1 SGHDN, CDR2 FVKESK. The length of the CDR3 is 14 residues. DNA of the CDR3: TGTGCCAGCAGCCAACGCAGTGGCCTCGAGACCCAGTACTTC. This translates into CASSQRSGLETQYF. Full variable domain (outside the CDR3, taken from reference TRBV14 and TRBJ2-5): EAGVTQFPSHSVIEKGQTVTLRCDPISGHDNLYWYRRVMGKEIKFLLHFVKESKQDESGMPNNRFLAERTGGTYSTLKVQPAELEDSGVYFCASSQRSGLETQYFGPGTRLLVL.

The V call is TRBV7-2, the J call TRBJ2-3; no definite D call. Germline V gene data show CDR1 as SGHTA and CDR2 as FQGNSA. The CDR3 has 16 residues. V was clipped by 1 base and J by 5 bases, with 16 bases between them. Written as DNA, the CDR3 is TGTGCCAGCAGCTTAGGTGGCAGATTGAGTCTAGATACGCAGTATTTT. The encoded protein is CASSLGGRLSLDTQYF.

In regard to this clonotype: This may stem from a read error, because a much larger clone lies one nucleotide away. The chain links TRBV7-8 to TRBJ2-7; D is unclear. There are 13 residues in the CDR3. Trimming took 6 bases from V and 7 from J, leaving 16 bases between them. The germline gives CDR1 SGHVS, CDR2 FQNEAQ. The CDR3 region has the DNA TGTGCCAGCAGTTCCCAAACCAACAATGAGCAGTACTTC. This codes for CASSSQTNNEQYF.

The CDR3 protein is CASSLGSGGSQPQHF. CDR3 in DNA: TGTGCCAGCAGTTTGGGGTCAGGGGGCAGTCAGCCCCAGCATTTT. V gene TRBV28 combines with J gene TRBJ1-5; 8 bases map to TRBD1. The CDR3 consists of 15 residues. The germline gives CDR1 MDHEN, CDR2 SYDVKM. After removal of 3 bases from V and 6 bases from J, the junction contained 7 bases not matched to a gene.

CDR3 region: CSVVRAGGMFDTQYF. As DNA, the CDR3 is TGCAGCGTTGTACGGGCGGGGGGGATGTTTGATACGCAGTATTTT. The rearrangement links TRBV29-1 to TRBJ2-3, with 9 bases lining up with TRBD2. CDR1 is SQVTM and CDR2 is ANQGSEA in the germline V gene. The CDR3 contains 15 residues. The V gene end was trimmed by 4 bases and the J gene end by 6 bases; junction bases not matched to a gene: 11.

The table lists this clonotype with a few counts. The chain is built from TRBV10-3 and TRBJ2-1; D may be TRBD2 (7 bases). The germline V gene has CDR1 ENHRY and CDR2 SYGVKD. Trimming cost V 3 bases and J 7 bases, with 22 bases left between them. The CDR3 has 17 residues. The DNA for the CDR3 is TGTGCCATCAGTGACGGGCGGGGGCTTAGCGCGGATAATGAGCAGTTCTTC. It yields the protein CAISDGRGLSADNEQFF.

The table lists this clonotype with a few counts. The V and J genes are TRBV7-2 and TRBJ2-5; 8 bases are shared with TRBD1. The CDR3 is made up of 15 amino acids. J gave up 2 bases and V 2 bases, and 4 bases lay outside the gene matches. The V gene's germline CDR1 is SGHTA and CDR2 FQGNSA. Here the CDR3 DNA reads TGTGCCAGCAGCTTACAGACAGGGGTTCAAGAGACCCAGTACTTC. It yields the protein CASSLQTGVQETQYF. The whole variable domain, filled in from reference TRBV7-2 and TRBJ2-5, reads GAGVSQSPSNKVTEKGKDVELRCDPISGHTALYWYRQSLGQGLEFLIYFQGNSAPDKSGLPSDRFSAERTGGSVSTLTIQRTQQEDSAVYLCASSLQTGVQETQYFGPGTRLLVL.

The rearrangement links TRBV29-1 to TRBJ2-3; D possibly matches TRBD1 or TRBD2 (6 bases each). This CDR3 spans 14 amino acids. Trimming took off 6 bases at V and 4 bases at J, with 17 bases between the two ends. Germline assignment: CDR1 SQVTM and CDR2 ANQGSEA. The CDR3 DNA is TGCAGCGTGCCTAGAGGGGGAGGCGCAGATACGCAGTATTTT. Translation: CSVPRGGGADTQYF.

The chain links TRBV29-1 to TRBJ2-1, with TRBD2 matching 13 bases. J gave up 6 bases and V 6 bases, and 8 bases lay outside the gene matches. The CDR3 has 15 residues. Germline V gene sequence: CDR1 SQVTM, CDR2 ANQGSEA. This chain's CDR3 is CSVVFGLAGANEQFF. The CDR3 bases are TGCAGCGTCGTCTTCGGACTAGCGGGGGCCAATGAGCAGTTCTTC.

The chain links TRBV2 to TRBJ1-6; 8 bases line up with TRBD1. The junction had 7 bases not matched to a gene; V was cut back by 6 bases and J by 9 bases. The CDR3 has 14 residues. Germline loops: CDR1 SNHLY, CDR2 FYNNEI. The CDR3 spells CASRGQAPLSPLHF. The DNA of the CDR3 is TGTGCCAGCAGGGGACAGGCCCCTCTTTCACCCCTCCACTTT.

The chain couples TRBV27 to TRBJ2-7; D is undetermined. Trimming shortened V by 6 bases and J by 6 bases, and 18 bases separated the two germline ends. Per germline, CDR1 MNHEY and CDR2 SMNVEV (reference sequence). This CDR3 spans 14 amino acids. CDR3 DNA sequence: TGTGCCAGCAGGATTGACGCGAACTCTGGCGAGCAGTACTTC. Protein product: CASRIDANSGEQYF.

The chain has TRBV9 and TRBJ2-1; 10 bases are a match to TRBD1. There are 16 residues in the CDR3. Trimming at V came to 3 bases and at J to 7 bases, leaving 10 bases not matched to a gene. Germline lookup yields CDR1 SGDLS and CDR2 YYNGEE. CDR3: CASSGGRDRGFNEQFF. Here the CDR3 DNA reads TGTGCCAGCAGCGGGGGCCGGGACAGGGGTTTTAATGAGCAGTTCTTC. The full variable domain, with the rest looked up from reference TRBV9 and TRBJ2-1, is DSGVTQTPKHLITATGQRVTLRCSPRSGDLSVYWYQQSLDQGLQFLIQYYNGEERAKGNILERFSAQQFPDLHSELNLSSLELGDSALYFCASSGGRDRGFNEQFFGPGTRLTVL.

Only one count was recorded for this clonotype. V and J are TRBV5-1 and TRBJ2-5; possibly TRBD1 or TRBD2 for D (5 bases each). The J call may be mistaken, given a closer DNA end match to TRBJ2-7. Per germline, CDR1 SGHRS and CDR2 YFSETQ. The CDR3 extends over 14 amino acids. The CDR3 DNA reads TGCGCCAGCAGCTTGGATGGGGATGGGGGCGAGCAGTACTTC. It codes for CASSLDGDGGEQYF.

Concerning this clonotype: One junction end disagrees with the germline gene, perhaps due to a read error. The chain employs TRBV20-1 and TRBJ1-6; D gene ambiguous. The V gene's germline CDR1 is DFQATT and CDR2 SNEGSKA (reference sequence). The CDR3 extends over 12 amino acids. The CDR3 loop is CSARGRNSPLHF. The CDR3 DNA follows: TGCAGCGCTAGAGGCCGGAATTCACCCCTCCACTTT.

This clonotype occurred a few times. The rearrangement links TRBV7-6 to TRBJ2-3, with 8 bases fitting TRBD1. After removal of 3 bases from V and 3 bases from J, the junction contained 8 bases not matched to a gene. CDR3 length: 16 residues. CDR1 and CDR2 from the germline V gene are SGHVS and FNYEAQ. The CDR3 sequence is CASSFSRTGLTDTQYF. In DNA, the CDR3 is TGTGCCAGCAGCTTCAGTAGGACAGGGTTGACAGATACGCAGTATTTT.

The chain carries TRBV2 and TRBJ1-5; D not certain. The germline V and J ends were trimmed by 7 bases and 1 base, with 11 bases remaining between them. Germline values: CDR1 SNHLY, CDR2 FYNNEI. This CDR3 has 14 residues. CDR3 in amino acids: CASNWEASNQPQHF. For the CDR3, the DNA is TGTGCCAGCAATTGGGAGGCGAGCAATCAGCCCCAGCATTTT.

The genes are TRBV20-1 and TRBJ1-1, with a tentative D call TRBD1 (6 bases). The CDR3 runs to 15 residues. Trimming took off 2 bases at V and 7 bases at J, with 20 bases between the two ends. CDR1 is DFQATT, CDR2 SNEGSKA, per germline (reference sequence). CDR3 region: CSARLGATGRGEAFF. DNA for the CDR3: TGCAGTGCTAGATTGGGGGCTACAGGCCGGGGTGAAGCTTTCTTT.

The CDR3 sequence is CSALRDIAKNIQYF. CDR3 DNA: TGCAGTGCCCTCCGTGATATAGCCAAAAACATTCAGTACTTC. The rearrangement links TRBV20-1 to TRBJ2-4; D is uncertain. Germline values: CDR1 DFQATT, CDR2 SNEGSKA (reference sequence). CDR3 length: 14 residues. Trimming pared 6 bases from V and 0 bases from J, leaving 12 bases between.

The chain joins TRBV20-1 to TRBJ2-1; TRBD2 agrees at 9 bases. Germline V gives CDR1 DFQATT, CDR2 SNEGSKA (reference sequence). Trimming at V came to 0 bases and at J to 4 bases, leaving 7 bases not matched to a gene. The CDR3 extends over 16 amino acids. The chain's CDR3 is CSARDSGGAGYNEQFF. DNA of the CDR3: TGCAGTGCTAGAGATAGCGGGGGAGCGGGATACAATGAGCAGTTCTTC.